Listed here is a single TCR beta chain. Its antigen target is currently unknown. Within one base of it there is no much larger clone, and no base qualities were kept. These data originate in a study of shared clonotypes between healthy human individuals (dated by TCRdb to about 2020). Study-level background: Three men and two women, aged 18 to 49 years, made up the cohort. Per donor, three plates each were used for CD4 naive and CD4 memory, two for CD8 naive, and one for CD8 memory. The study deeply sequenced blood TCR repertoires of about five healthy adults to estimate repertoire size and the extent of clonotype sharing between individuals. To increase sequencing depth and limit assay-specific biases, TCR repertoire library preparation and sequencing were carried out by different laboratories using diverse techniques. Per donor, leukapheresis produced somewhere between about 0.85 and 9.5 billion PBMCs.

The investigation overall reported the following: Clonotypes shared by all four sorted-subset donors showed higher generation probabilities than non-shared clonotypes. Even with the large sequencing depth, rarefaction of the sorted-subset datasets indicated that sequencing was incomplete. Naive subsets generally had larger estimated clonotype richness than memory subsets. Because the study included a small number of donors, the genetic and exposure-history diversity represented was limited. Only blood was sampled, and tissue TCR repertoires likely differ from those in blood. Pairwise subsampling led to the expectation that sequencing depth would affect the degree of clonotype sharing among donors. When four donors were compared, the shared fraction of clonotypes was around 5.1% for naive CD4, approximately 3.5% for naive CD8, roughly 2.3% for memory CD4, and 0.4% for memory CD8.

TCR CDR3 regions were amplified from genomic DNA by multiplex PCR using the deep immunoSEQ assay. Extracted genomic DNA from each cell subset was spread evenly across all wells of several immunoSEQ 96-well plates, with each plate serving as a replicate. For sorted subsets, about 220 ng of genomic DNA, equivalent to about 30,000 T cell genomes, went into each replicate PCR. Purified libraries were measured with a Qubit 3.0 fluorometer, size-checked on a Bioanalyzer 2100, and measured again with the KAPA Library Quantification kit. A separate single-read 150-cycle Illumina NextSeq 550 flow cell was used to sequence each immunoSEQ 96-well plate. From the authors' description of their analysis: Because only junctional sequences without quality scores were contained in the immunoSEQ output, filtering matching that applied to full-length reads could not be performed. Sequences were annotated with PyIR, a Python wrapper for IgBLAST v1.9, using IMGT germline references to assign V/J genes and CDR3. Reads with weak V/J assignments (E-value above 1e-6), missing CDR3, stop codons, out-of-frame junctions, or ambiguous translated residues were removed. V3J clonotypes were defined as sequences sharing an identical inferred V gene, J gene, and CDR3 amino acid sequence. To compute the percentage overlap between repertoires, the number of shared unique clonotypes was divided by the size of the smaller repertoire. Repertoire richness was assessed with RTK rarefaction, the Chao1 estimator, and Recon v2.1 estimates of unobserved clonotypes. Generation probabilities for all TCRbeta clonotypes obtained by the gDNA method from a few donors were computed using OLGA. This immuneACCESS table, as held by TCRdb, lists in-frame sequences with V and J called but not all clones. Of the missing ones, under half trace to an unresolved V gene in checked studies; the others have no known cause. V, J and clone size derive from that table, while D and trimming were established from the DNA sequence. The sample profile shows about 710,000 clones; roughly 72% of them were found once. The top ten clones comprise 1.5% to 2% of the sample.

The donors were healthy, HIV-negative adults with no recently reported acute infections or vaccinations. Only Caucasian adults living in Nashville, Tennessee, USA were represented among the donors. CD4+ T cells were enriched by magnetic negative selection; naive cells were then positively selected on CD45RA, and the negative fraction formed the memory subset. After blood collection by leukapheresis, PBMCs were isolated using Ficoll-Histopaque density gradient centrifugation and then cryopreserved in the vapor phase of liquid nitrogen. Analytical flow cytometry was used to check the purity and quantity of each magnetically sorted T cell population. Genomic DNA was isolated from every sorted fraction and measured by UV absorbance on a Nanodrop 2000c. CDR3 length: 12 amino acids, cysteine to phenylalanine. This entry keeps only the CDR3 DNA: 36 bases, framed from base 1. Trimming at the junction amounts to 4 bases on V and 5 bases on J, and the germline ends lie 9 bases apart. Per the germline V gene, SQVTM is the CDR1 and ANQGSEA is the CDR2.

Recombination connected TRBV29-1 to TRBJ1-5; the D gene is possibly TRBD1, with 5 bases matching. The source material was memory CD4+ T cells sorted from blood. The meaning of the sample's cell subset or site label: CD45RA-negative fraction. The source of this sequence is a woman younger than 45 in good health. The CDR3 has the sequence CSVGDGDQPQHF. The nucleotide sequence is TGCAGCGTTGGGGACGGAGATCAGCCCCAGCATTTT.